This entry lists 10 T cell receptor beta chains sequenced from one sample in a study of control samples from healthy donors and cancer patients. The protocol was immunoSEQ multiplex PCR, while the TCRdb copy is restricted to in-frame clones and leaves out a portion. The sample has about 98,000 clones, about four fifths seen once. The specimen sequenced was blood. The source is a man in his 60s in good health.

The chain combines TRBV5-1 with TRBJ2-5; D may be TRBD2 (6 bases). V lost 1 base, J lost 1 base, and 11 bases lay in between. This CDR3 has 15 amino acids. Per the germline V gene, CDR1 is SGHRS and CDR2 is YFSETQ. In DNA, the CDR3 is TGCGCCAGCAGCTTGAAAGGAGGGACCCAAGAGACCCAGTACTTC. Protein: CASSLKGGTQETQYF.

The V gene is TRBV28, the J gene TRBJ2-3, with D uncertain. Germline CDR1 reads MDHEN; CDR2 reads SYDVKM. The CDR3 runs to 14 residues. Trimming pared 3 bases from V and 1 base from J, leaving 8 bases between. The CDR3 spells CASSFSPGTDTQYF. DNA for the CDR3: TGTGCCAGCAGTTTCTCTCCGGGCACAGATACGCAGTATTTT.

The rearrangement links TRBV28 to TRBJ1-2; D unclear. CDR3 length: 16 residues. The V gene lost 5 bases and the J gene lost 3 bases, with 19 bases spanning the gap. Per the germline V gene, CDR1 is MDHEN and CDR2 is SYDVKM. CDR3 loop: CASSPGGWVRHYGYTF. The CDR3 bases are TGTGCCAGCAGTCCCGGTGGGTGGGTTCGTCACTATGGCTACACCTTC.

V usage is TRBV19 and J usage is TRBJ1-2; a weak D match, TRBD1 (5 bases). The germline V gene encodes CDR1 LNHDA and CDR2 SQIVND (reference sequence). The CDR3 has 13 residues. Trimming left V 3 bases short and J 7 bases short, with 12 bases between. The CDR3 DNA reads as TGTGCCAGTAGTATTGGGACGGCCTTTGGCTACACCTTC. It is translated as CASSIGTAFGYTF.

The CDR3 DNA reads as TGTGCCACCAGTGATTTGCGGACAGCTAACTATGGCTACACCTTC. This gives the protein CATSDLRTANYGYTF. The V gene is TRBV24-1, the J gene TRBJ1-2; perhaps TRBD1 as D (6 bases). V shed 0 bases and J shed 0 bases, with 7 bases lying between them. Germline-derived CDR1 and CDR2 are KGHDR and SFDVKD. CDR3 length: 15 residues.

This clone was recorded once. The chain is built from TRBV6-1 and TRBJ2-1; D remains ambiguous. The CDR3 is made up of 14 amino acids. The V gene's germline CDR1 is MNHNS and CDR2 SASEGT. V lost 0 bases to trimming and J lost 3 bases, with 6 bases between them. Here the CDR3 DNA reads TGTGCCAGCAGTGAAGCAGGAGACTACAATGAGCAGTTCTTC. It translates to CASSEAGDYNEQFF.

This chain links TRBV3-1 (or the pseudogene TRBV3-2) with TRBJ1-2; no definite D call. V lost 4 bases and J 0 bases, leaving 9 bases between the germline ends. In germline, CDR1 is LGHDT, CDR2 YNNKEL (reference sequence). This CDR3 comprises 14 residues. CDR3 in DNA: TGTGCCAGCAGCCTACTGGAGGCTAACTATGGCTACACCTTC. Translated: CASSLLEANYGYTF.

This chain uses TRBV11-3 with TRBJ2-1, with D tentatively TRBD2 (6 bases). The CDR3 extends over 14 amino acids. V lost 7 bases to trimming and J lost 1 base, with 11 bases between them. Germline CDR1 reads SGHNT; CDR2 reads YENEEA. The CDR3 sequence is CASTEGRSYNEQFF. The CDR3 coding sequence is TGTGCCAGCACGGAGGGGAGGTCCTACAATGAGCAGTTCTTC.

This clone was seen just once. CDR3 bases: TGTGCCAGCAGTTCGAGGGGCCGGAGAAACACCATATATTTT. It is translated as CASSSRGRRNTIYF. The chain uses TRBV7-6 and TRBJ1-3, with a weak D call TRBD1 (5 bases). CDR1 and CDR2 (germline): SGHVS, FNYEAQ. This CDR3 has 14 residues. V shed 6 bases and J shed 5 bases, with 14 bases lying between them.

The chain links TRBV4-2 to TRBJ2-7; D ambiguous. The CDR3 is made up of 13 amino acids. Trimming took 0 bases from V and 2 from J, leaving 5 bases between them. In germline, CDR1 is LGHNA, CDR2 YNFKEQ. The CDR3 DNA reads TGTGCCAGCAGCCAAGATAGGGCCTACGAGCAGTACTTC. Translated, it gives CASSQDRAYEQYF.